A selection of T cell receptor beta chains follows, all from one sample in a study of OX40 agonist ivuxolimab in advanced cancers. Profiling relied on immunoSEQ multiplex PCR, and the TCRdb table lists in-frame clones only, not all of them. The profile shows about 120,000 clones, around 91% of them singletons. The starting material was CD4+ or CD8+ T cells sorted from blood, obtained in a trial of the OX40 agonist ivuxolimab. Receptors originate from an adult with an advanced solid tumor such as melanoma, head and neck, liver or kidney cancer. Both conserved end residues are part of each CDR3. The D gene is left open where the match is weak. A clone size is listed for some rows: how often the clone was seen (once, few, many), or a class if it is expanded.

J gene: TRBJ2-3
D gene: -
clone size: -
V gene: TRBV11-1
CDR3 protein: CASSLAGGASTDTQYF
CDR3 DNA: TGTGCCAGCAGCTTAGCCGGAGGGGCTAGCACAGATACGCAGTATTTT

J gene: TRBJ1-2
D gene: -
clone size: -
V gene: TRBV7-2
CDR3 protein: CASSFGGDAANYGYTF
CDR3 DNA: TGTGCCAGCAGCTTTGGTGGGGACGCAGCTAACTATGGCTACACCTTC

J gene: TRBJ2-7
D gene: -
clone size: -
V gene: TRBV28
CDR3 protein: CASSYQGSTYEQYF
CDR3 DNA: TGTGCCAGCAGTTACCAGGGTTCTACCTACGAGCAGTACTTC

J gene: TRBJ1-4
D gene: -
clone size: -
V gene: TRBV7-2
CDR3 protein: CASSRRHGGEEKLFF
CDR3 DNA: TGTGCCAGCAGCAGACGGCATGGGGGTGAGGAAAAACTGTTTTTT

J gene: TRBJ1-5
D gene: -
clone size: -
V gene: TRBV7-2
CDR3 protein: CASSLVGSLINQPQHF
CDR3 DNA: TGTGCCAGCAGCTTAGTCGGCTCCTTGATCAATCAGCCCCAGCATTTT

J gene: TRBJ2-2
D gene: -
clone size: -
V gene: TRBV15
CDR3 protein: CATSSGGQNTGELFF
CDR3 DNA: TGTGCCACCAGCAGTGGGGGACAAAACACCGGGGAGCTGTTTTTT

J gene: TRBJ1-1
D gene: -
clone size: -
V gene: TRBV10-3
CDR3 protein: CAIRPGGSTEAFF
CDR3 DNA: TGTGCCATCAGGCCGGGGGGTAGCACTGAAGCTTTCTTT

J gene: TRBJ2-7
D gene: TRBD1
clone size: -
V gene: TRBV7-2
CDR3 protein: CASSPRDRAHEQYF
CDR3 DNA: TGTGCCAGCAGCCCCCGGGACAGGGCCCACGAGCAGTACTTC

J gene: TRBJ1-1
D gene: -
clone size: -
V gene: TRBV28
CDR3 protein: CASSPQSSWTEAFF
CDR3 DNA: TGTGCCAGCTCGCCCCAGTCATCATGGACTGAAGCTTTCTTT

J gene: TRBJ1-6
D gene: -
clone size: many
V gene: TRBV30
CDR3 protein: CAWSRTVSPLHF
CDR3 DNA: TGTGCCTGGAGTCGGACTGTGTCACCCCTCCACTTT

J gene: TRBJ2-7
D gene: TRBD1
clone size: -
V gene: TRBV7-9
CDR3 protein: CASSLVGQYYEQYF
CDR3 DNA: TGTGCCAGCAGCTTAGTGGGACAGTACTACGAGCAGTACTTC

J gene: TRBJ1-2
D gene: TRBD1
clone size: -
V gene: TRBV11-1
CDR3 protein: CASSLELLGQRNYGYTF
CDR3 DNA: TGTGCCAGCAGCTTAGAGCTCCTGGGACAGCGAAACTATGGCTACACCTTC

J gene: TRBJ1-5
D gene: TRBD1
clone size: -
V gene: TRBV30
CDR3 protein: CAWSVQGARNQPQHF
CDR3 DNA: TGTGCCTGGAGTGTACAGGGGGCTAGGAATCAGCCCCAGCATTTT

J gene: TRBJ1-5
D gene: -
clone size: -
V gene: TRBV5-1
CDR3 protein: CASSLSGTDNQPQHF
CDR3 DNA: TGCGCCAGCAGCTTAAGCGGGACGGATAATCAGCCCCAGCATTTT

J gene: TRBJ1-2
D gene: -
clone size: -
V gene: TRBV4-3
CDR3 protein: CASSQGRAFNYGYTF
CDR3 DNA: TGCGCCAGCAGCCAGGGGAGGGCATTTAACTATGGCTACACCTTC

J gene: TRBJ2-4
D gene: -
clone size: -
V gene: TRBV19
CDR3 protein: CASSQSALAKNIQYF
CDR3 DNA: TGTGCCAGTAGCCAGAGCGCCCTAGCCAAAAACATTCAGTACTTC

J gene: TRBJ2-2
D gene: TRBD2
clone size: -
V gene: TRBV6-1
CDR3 protein: CASRRTSGATGELFF
CDR3 DNA: TGTGCCAGCAGGCGGACTAGCGGGGCCACCGGGGAGCTGTTTTTT

J gene: TRBJ2-5
D gene: -
clone size: -
V gene: TRBV7-8
CDR3 protein: CASSLGQGGTQYF
CDR3 DNA: TGTGCCAGCAGCTTAGGCCAGGGGGGGACCCAGTACTTC

J gene: TRBJ1-6
D gene: TRBD1
clone size: -
V gene: TRBV13
CDR3 protein: CASSTLLQGYNSPLHF
CDR3 DNA: TGTGCCAGCAGCACCCTTTTACAGGGGTATAATTCACCCCTCCACTTT

J gene: TRBJ1-2
D gene: TRBD1
clone size: -
V gene: TRBV28
CDR3 protein: CASSARDRILSGYTF
CDR3 DNA: TGTGCCAGCAGCGCAAGGGACAGGATTTTGTCCGGCTACACCTTC

J gene: TRBJ1-6
D gene: -
clone size: many
V gene: TRBV5-1
CDR3 protein: CASSLTWVSPLHF
CDR3 DNA: TGCGCCAGCAGCTTGACCTGGGTGTCACCCCTCCACTTT

J gene: TRBJ2-5
D gene: -
clone size: -
V gene: TRBV4-3
CDR3 protein: CASSQGRGQRRETQYF
CDR3 DNA: TGCGCCAGCAGCCAAGGACGAGGCCAGAGAAGGGAGACCCAGTACTTC

J gene: TRBJ2-2
D gene: -
clone size: -
V gene: TRBV2
CDR3 protein: CASSELAVTGELFF
CDR3 DNA: TGTGCCAGCAGTGAACTCGCGGTCACCGGGGAGCTGTTTTTT

J gene: TRBJ1-4
D gene: -
clone size: -
V gene: TRBV30
CDR3 protein: CGQKATNEKLFF
CDR3 DNA: TGTGGTCAGAAAGCCACTAATGAAAAACTGTTTTTT

J gene: TRBJ2-7
D gene: TRBD1
clone size: once
V gene: TRBV18
CDR3 protein: CASSPPGQTYEQYF
CDR3 DNA: TGTGCCAGCTCACCACCGGGACAGACCTACGAGCAGTACTTC

J gene: TRBJ1-2
D gene: -
clone size: -
V gene: TRBV19
CDR3 protein: CASRPRGTPQPLHGYTF
CDR3 DNA: TGTGCCAGTAGGCCTAGGGGGACGCCCCAACCTTTGCATGGCTACACCTTC

J gene: TRBJ2-3
D gene: -
clone size: -
V gene: TRBV7-2
CDR3 protein: CASSLRGGDTQYF
CDR3 DNA: TGTGCCAGCAGCCTCAGGGGTGGAGATACGCAGTATTTT

J gene: TRBJ1-2
D gene: TRBD1
clone size: -
V gene: TRBV19
CDR3 protein: CASSTGQGAKGYTF
CDR3 DNA: TGTGCCAGTAGTACGGGACAGGGGGCGAAAGGCTACACCTTC

J gene: TRBJ1-2
D gene: -
clone size: -
V gene: TRBV5-4
CDR3 protein: CASSLGGKLNYGYTF
CDR3 DNA: TGTGCCAGCAGCTTGGGAGGGAAGCTTAACTATGGCTACACCTTC

J gene: TRBJ2-2
D gene: -
clone size: -
V gene: TRBV19
CDR3 protein: CASTSLHTGELFF
CDR3 DNA: TGTGCCAGTACTAGCCTGCATACCGGGGAGCTGTTTTTT

J gene: TRBJ1-3
D gene: TRBD1
clone size: -
V gene: TRBV5-4
CDR3 protein: CASSPGQGTLASGNTIYF
CDR3 DNA: TGTGCCAGCAGTCCGGGACAGGGGACGCTCGCCTCTGGAAACACCATATATTTT

J gene: TRBJ1-3
D gene: TRBD1
clone size: -
V gene: TRBV19
CDR3 protein: CASTPGQTFSGNTIYF
CDR3 DNA: TGTGCCAGTACTCCGGGACAGACTTTCTCTGGAAACACCATATATTTT

J gene: TRBJ1-4
D gene: -
clone size: -
V gene: TRBV28
CDR3 protein: CASMGGATDEKLFF
CDR3 DNA: TGTGCCAGCATGGGGGGGGCCACGGATGAAAAACTGTTTTTT

J gene: TRBJ2-5
D gene: TRBD2
clone size: -
V gene: TRBV11-1
CDR3 protein: CASSAGGGYQETQYF
CDR3 DNA: TGTGCCAGCAGCGCAGGCGGGGGGTACCAAGAGACCCAGTACTTC

J gene: TRBJ2-7
D gene: -
clone size: once
V gene: TRBV18
CDR3 protein: CASSPPGNPKNEQYF
CDR3 DNA: TGTGCCAGCTCACCACCAGGAAATCCCAAAAACGAGCAGTACTTC

J gene: TRBJ2-7
D gene: -
clone size: -
V gene: TRBV10-3
CDR3 protein: CAIRGGGDTYEQYF
CDR3 DNA: TGTGCCATCAGGGGGGGCGGGGACACCTACGAGCAGTACTTC

J gene: TRBJ1-1
D gene: -
clone size: -
V gene: TRBV30
CDR3 protein: CAWILPLGRGENTEAFF
CDR3 DNA: TGTGCCTGGATCCTACCCCTAGGAAGGGGGGAGAACACTGAAGCTTTCTTT

J gene: TRBJ2-7
D gene: TRBD1
clone size: -
V gene: TRBV25-1
CDR3 protein: CASTWTGDEQYF
CDR3 DNA: TGTGCCAGCACATGGACAGGGGACGAGCAGTACTTC

J gene: TRBJ2-3
D gene: -
clone size: -
V gene: TRBV5-1
CDR3 protein: CASSLWQGRADTQYF
CDR3 DNA: TGCGCCAGCAGCTTGTGGCAGGGCAGGGCAGATACGCAGTATTTT

J gene: TRBJ2-7
D gene: -
clone size: -
V gene: TRBV29-1
CDR3 protein: CSVEWTDSRYF
CDR3 DNA: TGCAGCGTTGAATGGACGGATTCGCGGTACTTC

J gene: TRBJ2-7
D gene: -
clone size: -
V gene: TRBV6-1
CDR3 protein: CASSEVGTQSYEQYF
CDR3 DNA: TGTGCCAGCAGTGAAGTCGGGACACAATCCTACGAGCAGTACTTC

J gene: TRBJ2-1
D gene: -
clone size: -
V gene: TRBV5-6
CDR3 protein: CASSLEQLAEQFF
CDR3 DNA: TGTGCCAGCAGCTTAGAGCAACTAGCTGAGCAGTTCTTC

J gene: TRBJ1-2
D gene: -
clone size: few
V gene: TRBV19
CDR3 protein: CASKNRRRYGYTF
CDR3 DNA: TGTGCCAGTAAAAATCGACGCCGATATGGCTACACCTTC

J gene: TRBJ2-7
D gene: -
clone size: -
V gene: TRBV7-9
CDR3 protein: CASSSGRIYEQYF
CDR3 DNA: TGTGCCAGCAGCTCCGGACGGATCTACGAGCAGTACTTC

J gene: TRBJ1-4
D gene: -
clone size: -
V gene: TRBV7-9
CDR3 protein: CASSFTDVTEKLFF
CDR3 DNA: TGTGCCAGCAGCTTCACCGACGTAACTGAAAAACTGTTTTTT

J gene: TRBJ1-2
D gene: TRBD1
clone size: -
V gene: TRBV6-6
CDR3 protein: CASRQGYEVYTF
CDR3 DNA: TGTGCCAGCCGACAGGGCTATGAGGTCTACACCTTC